What follows is one T cell receptor (beta chain) and its context. The table lists this clone with a count of one. This clone's antigen is unknown. Base qualities are missing; no much larger clone stands one base away. The data were obtained in a study of shared clonotypes between healthy human individuals (dated by TCRdb to 2018 to 2021). Notes on the research overall: The cohort included three men and two women between 18 and 49 years of age. For each donor, three plates each were used for CD4 naive and CD4 memory, two plates were used for CD8 naive, and one plate was used for CD8 memory. To estimate repertoire size and how much clonotypes are shared between individuals, the study performed deep sequencing of blood TCR repertoires from roughly five healthy adults. To increase sequencing depth and limit assay-specific biases, different laboratories used diverse techniques to prepare libraries and sequence TCR repertoires. Per donor, leukapheresis produced somewhere between about 0.9 and 9.5 billion PBMCs.

The paper's findings and limits, for the study overall: Sampling was limited to blood, and TCR repertoires in tissue likely differ from TCR repertoires in blood. About 5% of naive CD4, 3.5% of naive CD8, about 2.4% of memory CD4, and over 0.35% of memory CD8 clonotypes were shared across several donors. Rarefaction of sorted-subset datasets indicated incomplete sequencing despite the large sequencing depth. Because the study included only a small number of donors, the genetic and exposure-history diversity represented was limited. Compared with non-shared clonotypes, clonotypes shared by all four sorted-subset donors had higher generation probabilities. Based on pairwise subsampling, the degree of clonotype sharing among donors was expected to be affected by sequencing depth. Naive subsets generally had larger estimated clonotype richness than memory subsets.

TCR CDR3 regions were amplified from genomic DNA by multiplex PCR using the deep immunoSEQ assay. For each cell subset, the extracted genomic DNA was distributed evenly across all wells of several immunoSEQ 96-well plates, and each plate served as one replicate. For sorted subsets, 200 to 250 ng genomic DNA, equal to 30,000 to 35,000 T cell genomes, was loaded into each replicate PCR. The purified libraries were quantified using a Qubit 3.0 fluorometer, sized with a Bioanalyzer 2100, and then quantified again using the KAPA Library Quantification kit. Every immunoSEQ 96-well plate was sequenced on a separate single-read 150-cycle Illumina NextSeq 550 flow cell. Processing in the source paper ran as follows. Because the immunoSEQ output included only junctional sequences and no quality scores, the filtering could not be the same as the filtering used for full-length reads. To assign V/J genes and CDR3, sequences were annotated against IMGT germline references using PyIR, a Python wrapper for IgBLAST v1.9. Any read was removed if the V/J assignment was weak (E-value above 1e-6), the CDR3 was missing, or the read contained stop codons, out-of-frame junctions, or ambiguous translated residues. A V3J clonotype was defined by an identical inferred V gene, J gene, and CDR3 amino acid sequence. Percentage overlap between repertoires was computed as shared unique clonotypes divided by the size of the smaller repertoire. Richness of each repertoire was evaluated using RTK rarefaction, the Chao1 estimator, and Recon v2.1 estimates of unobserved clonotypes. For all TCRbeta clonotypes obtained by the gDNA method from several donors, generation probabilities were computed with OLGA. TCRdb obtained this table from immuneACCESS and retained in-frame rearrangements with V and J assigned. These tables miss some clones; where compared with another copy, unresolved V genes account for less than half of the shortfall, and the remainder is unexplained. Clonal size and the V and J genes are those of that table, whereas D and trimming came from the DNA. The table for this sample lists more than 550,000 clones; roughly 72% of them were counted only once. The ten largest clonotypes hold approximately 1.7% of the sample.

The germline V gene specifies SGHVS as CDR1 and FQNEAQ as CDR2. V is cut back by 4 bases and J by 7 bases, with 13 bases in the junction unmatched. From the cysteine through the phenylalanine, the CDR3 covers 15 amino acids. This entry keeps only the CDR3 DNA: 45 bases, framed from base 1. Donors were healthy HIV-negative adults with no recently reported acute infections or vaccinations. Every donor was a Caucasian adult residing in Nashville, Tennessee, USA. CD4+ T cells were enriched through magnetic negative selection, after which naive cells were positively selected on CD45RA and the remaining negative fraction served as the memory subset. After blood collection by leukapheresis, PBMCs were isolated using Ficoll-Histopaque density gradient centrifugation and then cryopreserved in the vapor phase of liquid nitrogen. Purity and quantity of every magnetically sorted T cell population were checked by analytical flow cytometry. From each sorted fraction, genomic DNA was isolated and quantified by UV absorbance on a Nanodrop 2000c.

The sequence was obtained from a woman in her 30s in good health. The V gene is TRBV7-8 and the J gene is TRBJ2-7, with 7 central nucleotides matching TRBD1. Sequenced input: memory CD4+ T cells sorted from blood. The meaning of the sample's cell subset or site label: CD45RA-negative fraction. The CDR3 protein sequence reads: CASSSRTGIFTEQYF. The DNA reads TGTGCCAGCAGCTCAAGGACAGGAATTTTTACGGAGCAGTACTTC.